These 8 T cell receptor beta chains were sequenced from one sample in a study of shared T cell receptors in the human thymus. TCRdb's table, derived via immunoSEQ multiplex PCR, lists solely in-frame clones and lacks some. The data contain about 380,000 clones, around 95% of them singletons. The sample was thymocytes. The receptors were gathered from a human donor.

Written as DNA, the CDR3 is TGTGCCAGCAGCTTAGAGGGGGCCCTTTCCAATGAGCAGTTCTTC. This codes for CASSLEGALSNEQFF. The V and J genes are TRBV7-9 and TRBJ2-1, with 7 nucleotides matching TRBD1. Germline loops: CDR1 SEHNR, CDR2 FQNEAQ (reference sequence). The CDR3 consists of 15 residues. V lost 1 base, J lost 6 bases, and 6 bases stayed unmatched.

This clone was observed a handful of times. The rearrangement joins TRBV7-2 to TRBJ1-4, with 11 nucleotides matching TRBD1. From germline, CDR1 is SGHTA and CDR2 FQGNSA. The CDR3 runs 18 residues. V was clipped by 1 base and J by 1 base; unmatched bases: 5. This CDR3 reads CASSLELGQGGTNEKLFF. The CDR3 DNA reads as TGTGCCAGCAGCTTAGAATTGGGACAGGGGGGAACTAATGAAAAACTGTTTTTT.

The rearrangement links TRBV14 to TRBJ2-1; no reliable D call. The germline V gene has CDR1 SGHDN and CDR2 FVKESK. Trimming removed 1 base at V and 8 bases at J, with 3 bases between. The length of the CDR3 is 11 residues. The CDR3 here is CASSQVHEQFF. CDR3 nucleotides: TGTGCCAGCAGCCAAGTCCATGAGCAGTTCTTC. Filled out from reference TRBV14 and TRBJ2-1, the complete variable domain reads EAGVTQFPSHSVIEKGQTVTLRCDPISGHDNLYWYRRVMGKEIKFLLHFVKESKQDESGMPNNRFLAERTGGTYSTLKVQPAELEDSGVYFCASSQVHEQFFGPGTRLTVL.

The chain employs TRBV6-1 and TRBJ1-2; 8 bases are a match to TRBD1. CDR3 size: 12 residues. Losses at the gene ends were 6 bases for V and 8 bases for J; bases not matched to a gene: 5. Germline V gene sequence: CDR1 MNHNS, CDR2 SASEGT. DNA for the CDR3: TGTGCCAGCAGAGGACAGGGTAGAGGCTACACCTTC. The encoded protein is CASRGQGRGYTF.

V gene TRBV27 combines with J gene TRBJ2-7; weak D call: TRBD2 (6 bases). The CDR3 length is 17 residues. The germline V gene encodes CDR1 MNHEY and CDR2 SMNVEV (reference sequence). V lost 0 bases, J lost 3 bases, and 18 bases lay in between. CDR3: CASSLSILPGRGYEQYF. CDR3 nucleotides: TGTGCCAGCAGTTTATCAATCCTGCCGGGGCGGGGCTACGAGCAGTACTTC.

The chain combines TRBV5-1 with TRBJ2-3; D gene unclear. The germline CDR1 and CDR2 sequences are SGHRS and YFSETQ. The CDR3 spans 14 residues. V was trimmed by 0 bases and J by 1 base, leaving 6 bases between them. The CDR3 region is CASSLEGGTDTQYF. The CDR3 nucleotides read TGCGCCAGCAGCTTGGAAGGAGGCACAGATACGCAGTATTTT.

The CDR3 sequence: CASSFGSSGPHKGYTF. In DNA, the CDR3 is TGTGCCAGCAGCTTTGGCTCCTCGGGACCCCATAAAGGCTACACCTTC. The chain recombines TRBV7-9 with TRBJ1-2; TRBD1 is a possible D gene (5 bases). The V and J ends lost 3 bases and 8 bases respectively, with 22 bases between them. The CDR3 totals 16 residues. The germline V gene has CDR1 SEHNR and CDR2 FQNEAQ (reference sequence).

This CDR3 reads CASSVQETGRASGYTF. CDR3 DNA: TGTGCCAGCAGCGTTCAAGAGACAGGGCGAGCTTCTGGCTACACCTTC. The chain combines TRBV9 with TRBJ1-2; the match to TRBD1 covers 7 bases. Trimming cost V 2 bases and J 7 bases; bases outside gene matches: 14. The length of the CDR3 is 16 residues. Germline CDR1 is SGDLS and CDR2 is YYNGEE.